This TCR beta chain derives from a study of T cell changes during pregnancy in multiple sclerosis. Looked up from germline, CDR1 is MGHDK and CDR2 is SYGVNS. The ends lost 3 bases at V and 5 bases at J; junction bases unmatched: 13. The CDR3 is made up of 18 amino acids. Data came from immunoSEQ multiplex PCR; TCRdb stores just in-frame clones and leaves some out. The sample contains roughly 32,000 clones, around nine tenths of which appear only once. The chain couples TRBV25-1 to TRBJ1-1; 12 bases are shared with TRBD1. Sequencing used CD8+ T cells from peripheral blood mononuclear cells, obtained in the third trimester of pregnancy. The TCR comes from a female donor with multiple sclerosis, enrolled in a pregnancy study. The CDR3 DNA sequence: TGTGCCAGCAGTGATTACCCGGGACAGGGGGCGCGAGGTACTGAAGCTTTCTTT. It specifies CASSDYPGQGARGTEAFF.